These T cell receptor beta chains were read from a single sample in a study of shared clonotypes between healthy human individuals. Produced via immunoSEQ multiplex PCR; TCRdb's table is partial and in-frame only. This table has roughly 1.4 million clones, approximately 98.5% appearing once. Sequencing was carried out using naive CD4+ T cells sorted from blood. These receptors were collected from a young man in good health. Both conserved end residues are part of each CDR3. D genes are given only for firm matches. Rows give clone size only sometimes, using once, few, many, or a class for an expanded clone.

size | J | V | D | CDR3 | DNA
NA | TRBJ2-7 | TRBV27 | TRBD2 | CASSSLLAGFSYEQYF | TGTGCCAGCAGTTCCCTACTAGCGGGCTTCTCCTACGAGCAGTACTTC
NA | TRBJ2-5 | TRBV6-1 | NA | CASSEERAYQETQYF | TGTGCCAGCAGTGAAGAGAGGGCGTACCAAGAGACCCAGTACTTC
once | TRBJ2-2 | TRBV5-1 | NA | CASSPRHVMGWEPGELFF | TGCGCCAGCAGCCCACGCCATGTAATGGGATGGGAACCCGGGGAGCTGTTTTTT
once | TRBJ2-2 | TRBV19 | TRBD2 | CASSVIAGSYGELFF | TGTGCCAGTAGTGTTATAGCGGGAAGCTACGGGGAGCTGTTTTTT
NA | TRBJ2-1 | TRBV6-1 | NA | CASSESRYNEQFF | TGTGCCAGCAGTGAATCCAGATACAATGAGCAGTTCTTC
NA | TRBJ1-5 | TRBV29-1 | TRBD1 | CSVGTGKNQPQHF | TGCAGCGTCGGGACAGGGAAAAATCAGCCCCAGCATTTT
NA | TRBJ2-7 | TRBV30 | NA | CAWRIRSYEQYF | TGTGCCTGGCGAATTCGTTCCTACGAGCAGTACTTC
NA | TRBJ2-1 | TRBV14 | TRBD1 | CASSQYRGYEQFF | TGTGCCAGCAGCCAATACAGGGGGTATGAGCAGTTCTTC
NA | TRBJ2-5 | TRBV15 | TRBD1 | CATSRDPQGAYETQYF | TGTGCCACCAGCAGAGACCCACAGGGGGCCTATGAGACCCAGTACTTC
NA | TRBJ2-7 | TRBV2 | NA | CASSPGFYEQYF | TGTGCCAGCAGCCCCGGATTCTACGAGCAGTACTTC
once | TRBJ2-3 | TRBV28 | NA | CASTGQVTSTDTQYF | TGTGCCAGCACGGGACAAGTAACTAGCACAGATACGCAGTATTTT
NA | TRBJ2-7 | TRBV7-4 | NA | CASSFRGERSHYEQYF | TGTGCCAGCAGTTTCCGCGGGGAGCGGAGTCACTACGAGCAGTACTTC
NA | TRBJ2-1 | TRBV6-1 | NA | CASSDRYRQAYNEQFF | TGTGCCAGCAGTGATCGCTACCGACAGGCTTACAATGAGCAGTTCTTC
NA | TRBJ2-5 | TRBV5-6 | NA | CASRTVQRETQYF | TGTGCCAGCAGAACCGTACAGAGAGAGACCCAGTACTTC
NA | TRBJ2-1 | TRBV7-2 | TRBD1 | CASSRGQGAYNEQFF | TGTGCCAGCAGCCGCGGACAGGGGGCCTATAATGAGCAGTTCTTC
NA | TRBJ2-2 | TRBV7-9 | NA | CASSSGAGGELFF | TGTGCCAGCAGCTCAGGGGCAGGCGGGGAGCTGTTTTTT
NA | TRBJ1-4 | TRBV25-1 | NA | CASSEQSPAEKLFF | TGTGCCAGCAGTGAGCAGTCCCCTGCTGAAAAACTGTTTTTT
NA | TRBJ1-1 | TRBV30 | TRBD1 | CAWSAGTGTTEAFF | TGTGCCTGGAGTGCCGGGACAGGGACCACTGAAGCTTTCTTT
NA | TRBJ1-5 | TRBV28 | NA | CASSKPIYQPQHF | TGTGCCAGCAGTAAGCCCATTTATCAGCCCCAGCATTTT
once | TRBJ2-3 | TRBV20-1 | TRBD1 | CSAYRGDTQYF | TGCAGTGCCTACAGGGGGGATACGCAGTATTTT
NA | TRBJ2-3 | TRBV25-1 | TRBD1 | CASSDLTGDTDTQYF | TGTGCCAGCAGTGATCTGACAGGGGACACAGATACGCAGTATTTT
NA | TRBJ1-2 | TRBV28 | NA | CASSSGQNFYGYTF | TGTGCCAGCAGTTCCGGACAGAACTTCTATGGCTACACCTTC
NA | TRBJ2-3 | TRBV18 | NA | CASSPPGGSDTQYF | TGTGCCAGCTCACCACCGGGAGGTTCGGATACGCAGTATTTT
NA | TRBJ1-3 | TRBV30 | TRBD1 | CAWNADQTGGNTIYF | TGTGCCTGGAATGCTGACCAGACAGGGGGAAACACCATATATTTT
NA | TRBJ2-3 | TRBV9 | TRBD2 | CASSFEAAGATDTQYF | TGTGCCAGCAGCTTCGAGGCAGCGGGAGCGACAGATACGCAGTATTTT
NA | TRBJ2-3 | TRBV5-4 | NA | CASSPDTSSTDTQYF | TGTGCCAGCAGCCCCGACACCTCTAGCACAGATACGCAGTATTTT
NA | TRBJ2-2 | TRBV28 | NA | CAIPGAGGELFF | TGTGCCATCCCCGGGGCTGGCGGGGAGCTGTTTTTT
NA | TRBJ2-2 | TRBV11-1 | NA | CASSPRTSFYGGELFF | TGTGCCAGCAGCCCGAGGACCAGTTTTTATGGCGGGGAGCTGTTTTTT
once | TRBJ1-1 | TRBV7-6 | NA | CASSPQFLGTEAFF | TGTGCCAGCAGCCCACAATTTTTGGGCACTGAAGCTTTCTTT
NA | TRBJ1-3 | TRBV18 | NA | CASSPPGQGLSGNTIYF | TGTGCCAGCTCACCACCGGGTCAGGGCCTCTCTGGAAACACCATATATTTT
NA | TRBJ2-1 | TRBV29-1 | NA | CSVEEDRYNEQFF | TGCAGCGTTGAGGAGGACAGATACAATGAGCAGTTCTTC
NA | TRBJ1-1 | TRBV7-3 | TRBD1 | CASSRRGVGQAGSEAFF | TGTGCCAGCAGCCGAAGGGGGGTCGGACAGGCAGGCTCTGAAGCTTTCTTT
NA | TRBJ2-5 | TRBV30 | TRBD1 | CAWSGTAQETQYF | TGTGCCTGGAGCGGGACAGCCCAAGAGACCCAGTACTTC
NA | TRBJ1-1 | TRBV7-6 | NA | CASSPYMNTEAFF | TGTGCCAGCAGCCCCTACATGAACACTGAAGCTTTCTTT
NA | TRBJ1-5 | TRBV29-1 | NA | CSDRGNQPQHF | TGCAGCGACAGGGGCAATCAGCCCCAGCATTTT
NA | TRBJ1-3 | TRBV6-1 | NA | CASSEAGPYTIYF | TGTGCCAGCAGTGAAGCAGGTCCCTACACCATATATTTT
NA | TRBJ2-7 | TRBV28 | NA | CASSSPGRGDEQYF | TGTGCCAGCAGTTCCCCGGGACGAGGAGACGAGCAGTACTTC
NA | TRBJ2-1 | TRBV10-3 | TRBD2 | CATSLSTSGSYNEQFF | TGTGCCACGAGTTTATCCACTAGCGGGAGCTACAATGAGCAGTTCTTC
NA | TRBJ2-1 | TRBV14 | NA | CASSQGIGAGWLDEQFF | TGTGCCAGCAGCCAAGGAATTGGGGCAGGTTGGTTAGATGAGCAGTTCTTC
NA | TRBJ2-2 | TRBV5-4 | NA | CASSFGAGTATGELFF | TGTGCCAGCAGCTTTGGGGCCGGGACTGCTACCGGGGAGCTGTTTTTT
NA | TRBJ2-5 | TRBV5-4 | TRBD2 | CASSGAGGVETQYF | TGTGCCAGCAGCGGGGCGGGAGGGGTAGAGACCCAGTACTTC
NA | TRBJ2-7 | TRBV19 | NA | CASSPIRGNAYEQYF | TGTGCCAGTAGTCCTATCAGGGGAAATGCCTACGAGCAGTACTTC
NA | TRBJ2-5 | TRBV29-1 | NA | CSVRGGQGWETQYF | TGCAGCGTCCGAGGGGGGCAGGGGTGGGAGACCCAGTACTTC
NA | TRBJ2-2 | TRBV6-1 | NA | CASTRDLGLTGELFF | TGTGCCAGCACCCGGGACTTGGGCCTCACCGGGGAGCTGTTTTTT
NA | TRBJ2-5 | TRBV5-1 | NA | CASSLDRPQETQYF | TGCGCCAGCAGCTTGGACCGGCCCCAAGAGACCCAGTACTTC
NA | TRBJ2-7 | TRBV1 | NA | CTSSRRLAGFYEQYF | TGCACCAGCAGCAGACGACTAGCGGGGTTCTACGAGCAGTACTTC
NA | TRBJ2-3 | TRBV18 | NA | CASSLSQEDTQYF | TGTGCCAGCTCACTATCACAGGAAGATACGCAGTATTTT
NA | TRBJ1-2 | TRBV5-1 | NA | CASSLGTTAYTF | TGCGCCAGCAGCTTGGGGACTACCGCCTACACCTTC
NA | TRBJ2-1 | TRBV28 | TRBD2 | CASRDPGLAVEQFF | TGTGCCAGTAGAGACCCGGGACTAGCGGTAGAGCAGTTCTTC
NA | TRBJ1-1 | TRBV15 | NA | CATSRKTGVGGTEAFF | TGTGCCACCAGCAGAAAGACCGGGGTCGGGGGCACTGAAGCTTTCTTT
NA | TRBJ2-7 | TRBV5-4 | NA | CASSLLLAGTGGYEQYF | TGTGCCAGCAGCTTACTCCTCGCAGGGACTGGTGGCTACGAGCAGTACTTC
NA | TRBJ2-2 | TRBV6-5 | NA | CASRPERTGELFF | TGTGCCAGCAGGCCGGAGCGAACCGGGGAGCTGTTTTTT
NA | TRBJ1-2 | TRBV6-6 | NA | CASSYGGYGYTF | TGTGCCAGCAGTTACGGCGGCTATGGCTACACCTTC
NA | TRBJ2-3 | TRBV5-1 | TRBD2 | CASSPGLAGSSSSTDTQYF | TGCGCCAGCAGCCCGGGACTAGCGGGAAGCTCCTCTAGCACAGATACGCAGTATTTT
NA | TRBJ2-1 | TRBV6-5 | TRBD2 | CASSYDVSGSRYEQFF | TGTGCCAGCAGTTACGATGTTAGCGGGAGTAGGTATGAGCAGTTCTTC
NA | TRBJ1-1 | TRBV5-4 | TRBD1 | CASSLDRARGNTEAFF | TGTGCCAGCAGCCTGGACAGGGCAAGGGGGAACACTGAAGCTTTCTTT